This T cell receptor beta chain was documented in a study of T cell responses to AZD1222 COVID-19 vaccine. Study context: Pooled together were second doses at about 4 or about 12 weeks.

Study conclusions and caveats: Most donors were white British, females outnumbered males, and clonal diversity was possibly underestimated. Spike-wide vaccine-associated CD4 TCRs dominated at 160-218 and 743-854. Without day 14 samples, only post-peak T cell repertoires were studied.

The germline gives CDR1 KGHSH, CDR2 LQKENI. This CDR3 is 14 amino acids long. The V end was cut by 3 bases, the J end by 7 bases, with 16 bases between. As concerns this clone: Its antigen is not identified.

The data were produced by immunoSEQ multiplex PCR, yet TCRdb's version contains in-frame clones alone and is incomplete. The sample has some 96,000 clones, 80% to 95% seen once. The receptor's source is an adult in good health. The sample was peripheral blood, taken on day 0 of AZD1222 vaccination. This chain links TRBV18 with TRBJ2-7, with TRBD2 as a possible D gene (5 bases). The CDR3 nucleotides are TGTGCCAGCTCACCTTCGAGGGCCACAGAAGAGCAGTACTTC. Its translation is CASSPSRATEEQYF.